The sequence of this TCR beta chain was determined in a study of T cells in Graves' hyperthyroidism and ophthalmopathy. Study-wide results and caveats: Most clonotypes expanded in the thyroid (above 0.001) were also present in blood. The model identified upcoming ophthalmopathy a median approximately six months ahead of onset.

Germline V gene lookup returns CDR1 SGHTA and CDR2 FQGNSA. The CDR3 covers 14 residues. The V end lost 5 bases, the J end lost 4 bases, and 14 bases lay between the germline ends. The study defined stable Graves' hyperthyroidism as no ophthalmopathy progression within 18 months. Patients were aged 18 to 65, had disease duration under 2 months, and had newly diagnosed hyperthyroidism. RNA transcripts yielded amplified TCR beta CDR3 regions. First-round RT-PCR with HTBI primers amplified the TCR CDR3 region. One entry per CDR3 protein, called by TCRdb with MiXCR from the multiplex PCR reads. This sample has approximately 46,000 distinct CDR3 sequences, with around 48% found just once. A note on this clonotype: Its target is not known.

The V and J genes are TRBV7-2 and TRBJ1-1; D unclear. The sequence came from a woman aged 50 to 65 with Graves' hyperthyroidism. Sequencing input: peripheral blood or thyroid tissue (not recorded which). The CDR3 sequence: CASSQWDIGTEAFF. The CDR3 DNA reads TGTGCCAGCAGCCAGTGGGATATCGGCACTGAAGCTTTCTTT.